The 11 T cell receptor beta chains given below trace back to one sample, sequenced in a study of blood T cell repertoires in COVID-19. TCRdb keeps only in-frame clones here, not all; method: immunoSEQ multiplex PCR. The sample has just under 350,000 clones, 87% seen once. Source material: peripheral blood. These receptors were taken from a woman aged 45-65 years with COVID-19, enrolled during active disease.

The J gene is TRBJ2-7, the V gene TRBV5-4, with 10 positions matching TRBD2. Losses at the gene ends were 3 bases for V and 3 bases for J; bases not matched to a gene: 3. Germline-derived CDR1 and CDR2 are SGHNT and YYREEE (reference sequence). The CDR3 is 14 amino acids. CDR3 bases: TGTGCCAGCAGCTCCCGGACTAGCGGCTACGAGCAGTACTTC. It encodes CASSSRTSGYEQYF.

This clone is a singleton in its sample. The chain links TRBV13 to TRBJ2-1; D perhaps matches TRBD1 (6 bases). This CDR3 is built from 16 residues. The germline gives CDR1 PRHDT, CDR2 FYEKMQ (reference sequence). The V gene lost 0 bases and the J gene lost 4 bases, with 13 bases spanning the gap. This chain's CDR3 is CASSLGFGGSYNEQFF. The CDR3 DNA reads TGTGCCAGCAGCTTAGGCTTTGGGGGCTCATACAATGAGCAGTTCTTC.

The chain joins TRBV19 to TRBJ1-2; no definite D call. V shed 2 bases and J shed 4 bases, with 14 bases lying between them. The CDR3 totals 15 residues. Looked up from germline, CDR1 is LNHDA and CDR2 is SQIVND (reference sequence). The DNA for the CDR3 is TGTGCCAGTAGTATATTTTTTCGCGCAACCTATGGCTACACCTTC. It translates to CASSIFFRATYGYTF.

This clone is a singleton in its sample. The CDR3 sequence is CASNGQDYGYTF. The CDR3 coding sequence is TGCGCCAGCAACGGACAGGACTATGGCTACACCTTC. The V and J genes are TRBV5-1 and TRBJ1-2, with 7 positions matching TRBD1. The CDR3 loop spans 12 amino acids. CDR1 is SGHRS, CDR2 YFSETQ, per germline. The V gene end was trimmed by 6 bases and the J gene end by 3 bases; junction bases not matched to a gene: 2.

V usage is TRBV5-6 and J usage is TRBJ1-2; TRBD1 matches at 9 bases. The CDR3 covers 16 residues. V lost 0 bases, J lost 4 bases, and 7 bases stayed unmatched. The germline CDR1 and CDR2 sequences are SGHDT and YYEEEE. The CDR3 sequence is CASSLGTGGAPYGYTF. The DNA for the CDR3 is TGTGCCAGCAGCTTGGGAACAGGGGGCGCCCCCTATGGCTACACCTTC.

The V gene is TRBV5-6, the J gene TRBJ2-7, with TRBD2 matching over 12 bases. The CDR3 totals 16 residues. Germline lookup yields CDR1 SGHDT and CDR2 YYEEEE. V was pared by 5 bases and J by 0 bases, with 6 bases of the junction left unmatched. Here the CDR3 reads CASSAMTSGSSYEQYF. The DNA of the CDR3 is TGTGCCAGCAGTGCGATGACTAGCGGGAGCTCCTACGAGCAGTACTTC. Full variable domain (rest looked up from reference TRBV5-6 and TRBJ2-7): DAGVTQSPTHLIKTRGQQVTLRCSPKSGHDTVSWYQQALGQGPQFIFQYYEEEERQRGNFPDRFSGHQFPNYSSELNVNALLLGDSALYLCASSAMTSGSSYEQYFGPGTRLTVT.

V and J are TRBV9 and TRBJ2-3, with D possibly being TRBD2 (5 bases). CDR1 SGDLS and CDR2 YYNGEE come from the germline V gene. The CDR3 is 18 residues long. V was cut by 3 bases and J by 6 bases, with 26 bases left in between. CDR3 amino acids: CASSAAIVGSDLPDTQYF. CDR3 coding DNA: TGTGCCAGCAGCGCAGCCATCGTGGGTAGCGACCTCCCCGATACGCAGTATTTT.

This sequence joins TRBV4-2 and TRBJ1-3; D gene uncertain. CDR3 length: 17 residues. Trimming removed 2 bases at V and 4 bases at J, with 18 bases between. Germline CDR1 reads LGHNA; CDR2 reads YNFKEQ. DNA for the CDR3: TGTGCCAGCAGCCAATTAGACTTTGGGGAGTCGGGAAACACCATATATTTT. Translated: CASSQLDFGESGNTIYF.

As regards this clone: This specimen includes other DNA sequences encoding the same CDR3. In DNA form, the CDR3 reads TGTGCCAGCAGTTTAGGCAGGGGAACGGATACGCAGTATTTT. It is translated as CASSLGRGTDTQYF. This chain connects TRBV27 to TRBJ2-3; D is possibly TRBD1 (6 bases). The V end lost 2 bases, the J end lost 6 bases, and 12 bases lay between the germline ends. Germline lookup yields CDR1 MNHEY and CDR2 SMNVEV (reference sequence). The CDR3 length is 14 residues.

This clone was counted once. The rearrangement links TRBV5-6 to TRBJ1-1; D unclear. The CDR3 has 13 amino acids. V lost 2 bases and J 7 bases, leaving 12 bases between the germline ends. Per germline, CDR1 SGHDT and CDR2 YYEEEE. CDR3 residues: CASSFDPTREAFF. As DNA, the CDR3 is TGTGCCAGCAGCTTTGACCCGACACGTGAAGCTTTCTTT.

The J gene is TRBJ2-5, the V gene TRBV2, with a weak D call TRBD2 (5 bases). Germline lookup yields CDR1 SNHLY and CDR2 FYNNEI. The ends were cut back, 4 bases at V and 4 bases at J, with 16 bases in the middle. The length of the CDR3 is 15 residues. Here the CDR3 reads CASSVDWGEGETQYF. The DNA of the CDR3 is TGTGCCAGCAGTGTTGACTGGGGTGAGGGAGAGACCCAGTACTTC.